This TCR beta chain was captured by sequencing in a study of identical twins. General study results and limits: Conclusions leaned on cross-sectional statistical analysis and did not track the same donors over time.

Germline CDR1 is LGHDT and CDR2 is YNNKEL (reference sequence). The CDR3 runs to 15 residues. Deletions cut 8 bases from V and 4 bases from J, with 21 bases between. Remarks on this clonotype: Its antigen is currently unknown.

In TCRdb, the 5' RACE reads were re-called with MiXCR into one record per CDR3 protein. This repertoire shows about 470,000 distinct CDR3 sequences, 24% found once; its top ten account for roughly 2.8%. These data also featured in a second study, about T cells expressing NK-cell markers. That paper notes: Sorted T-cell subsets CD3+CD56+NKG2C+, CD3+CD56+NKG2C- and CD3+CD56-NKG2C+ were TCR beta-sequenced.

The specimen was CD4+ T cells sorted from blood. The chain carries TRBV3-1 and TRBJ2-7, with D possibly being TRBD1 or TRBD2 (5 bases each). The TCR comes from a woman younger than 30 in good health. The CDR3 spells CASGSRDPATYEQYF. Here the CDR3 DNA reads TGTGCCAGCGGCTCCCGGGACCCAGCTACGTACGAGCAGTACTTC.